A selection of T cell receptor beta chains follows, all from one sample in a study of T-cell memory formation after mild COVID-19. A single record per CDR3 protein comes from TCRdb applying MiXCR to the 5' RACE reads. The sample includes roughly 280,000 distinct CDR3 sequences, 7% to 10% of them seen just once. The source material was PBMCs or a T cell subset sorted from them (not recorded which). Receptors originate from a man younger than 30 who had mild COVID-19 (a few samples of this study predate the infection). Cell type and time point are not known. Both conserved end residues are part of each CDR3. D genes are given only for firm matches. The size field is filled for only some rows; it gives once, few, many or a size class.

J gene: TRBJ2-1; D gene: .; V gene: TRBV7-9; clone size: few; CDR3 DNA: TGTGCCAGCAGCTTAGCAGAACAGTGGTACAATGAGCAGTTCTTC; CDR3 protein: CASSLAEQWYNEQFF
J gene: TRBJ1-6; D gene: .; V gene: TRBV5-1; clone size: few; CDR3 DNA: TGCGCCAGCAGCTTGGAGACGAGCGGTAATAATTCACCCCTCCACTTT; CDR3 protein: CASSLETSGNNSPLHF
J gene: TRBJ2-1; D gene: TRBD2; V gene: TRBV15; clone size: .; CDR3 DNA: TGTGCCACCGCCGGGACTACAATCCATGAGCAGTTCTTC; CDR3 protein: CATAGTTIHEQFF
J gene: TRBJ1-2; D gene: .; V gene: TRBV5-1; clone size: few; CDR3 DNA: TGCGCCAGCAGCTTGACCGAGATTCTCAACAGGGAAGGCTACACCTTC; CDR3 protein: CASSLTEILNREGYTF
J gene: TRBJ1-1; D gene: .; V gene: TRBV4-2; clone size: few; CDR3 DNA: TGTGCCAGCAGCCAAGACCGTTTCGCTGAAGCTTTCTTT; CDR3 protein: CASSQDRFAEAFF
J gene: TRBJ2-1; D gene: TRBD1; V gene: TRBV18; clone size: .; CDR3 DNA: TGTGCCAGCTCAACGGGGGGACAGGGAGGCAATGAGCAGTTCTTC; CDR3 protein: CASSTGGQGGNEQFF
J gene: TRBJ2-1; D gene: TRBD1; V gene: TRBV7-3; clone size: .; CDR3 DNA: TGTGCCAGCAGCCCCTCGACAGGGGGGTTCTACAATGAGCAGTTCTTC; CDR3 protein: CASSPSTGGFYNEQFF
J gene: TRBJ2-1; D gene: .; V gene: TRBV28; clone size: few; CDR3 DNA: TGTGCCAGCAGTAACTATGGGGGATACAATGAGCAGTTCTTC; CDR3 protein: CASSNYGGYNEQFF
J gene: TRBJ2-7; D gene: .; V gene: TRBV20-1; clone size: many; CDR3 DNA: TGCAGTGCTGGATTGGGAAGCCTCTACGAGCAGTACTTC; CDR3 protein: CSAGLGSLYEQYF
J gene: TRBJ2-1; D gene: .; V gene: TRBV9; clone size: many; CDR3 DNA: TGTGCCAGCAGCGTAATGTGGGCAGGAGACTACAATGAGCAGTTCTTC; CDR3 protein: CASSVMWAGDYNEQFF
J gene: TRBJ2-3; D gene: .; V gene: TRBV20-1; clone size: .; CDR3 DNA: TGCAGTGCTAGGTTGGTTGATACGCAGTATTTT; CDR3 protein: CSARLVDTQYF
J gene: TRBJ1-1; D gene: TRBD1; V gene: TRBV7-2; clone size: .; CDR3 DNA: TGTGCCAGCAGCATGCGACAGGGCCAAGCGTTCTTT; CDR3 protein: CASSMRQGQAFF
J gene: TRBJ2-2; D gene: .; V gene: TRBV5-1; clone size: many; CDR3 DNA: TGCGCCAGCAGCCGAACTAGCCAATCCCCCGGGGAGCTGTTTTTT; CDR3 protein: CASSRTSQSPGELFF
J gene: TRBJ2-1; D gene: TRBD1; V gene: TRBV5-1; clone size: many; CDR3 DNA: TGCGCCAGCAGCTTGGCGGGACAGGGTTTTTACAATGAGCAGTTCTTC; CDR3 protein: CASSLAGQGFYNEQFF
J gene: TRBJ2-1; D gene: TRBD2; V gene: TRBV5-1; clone size: few; CDR3 DNA: TGCGCCAGCAGCTTGCGTGCGGGGGGGCCCTACAATGAGCAGTTCTTC; CDR3 protein: CASSLRAGGPYNEQFF
J gene: TRBJ2-5; D gene: .; V gene: TRBV5-1; clone size: many; CDR3 DNA: TGCGCCAGCAGCTTGGCGGGGACGTCCCAAGAGACCCAGTACTTC; CDR3 protein: CASSLAGTSQETQYF
J gene: TRBJ2-7; D gene: .; V gene: TRBV7-9; clone size: few; CDR3 DNA: TGTGCCAGCAGCTTAGGCCGGGTTAGACACAACGAGCAGTACTTC; CDR3 protein: CASSLGRVRHNEQYF
J gene: TRBJ2-6; D gene: .; V gene: TRBV5-1; clone size: .; CDR3 DNA: TGCGCCAGCAGCTTATGGTCGTCTGGGGCCAACGTCCTGACTTTC; CDR3 protein: CASSLWSSGANVLTF
J gene: TRBJ1-2; D gene: TRBD1; V gene: TRBV7-3; clone size: few; CDR3 DNA: TGTGCCAGCAGCCCGACAGGGACGGAGATCAACTATGGCTACACCTTC; CDR3 protein: CASSPTGTEINYGYTF
J gene: TRBJ2-1; D gene: TRBD1; V gene: TRBV20-1; clone size: .; CDR3 DNA: TGCAGTGCTAGAACAAGCCGACAGGGGATCTACAATGAGCAGTTCTTC; CDR3 protein: CSARTSRQGIYNEQFF